This entry lists 25 T cell receptor beta chains sequenced from one sample in a study of Graves' ophthalmopathy and Graves' hyperthyroidism. Using RNA transcripts, the TCR beta CDR3 regions were amplified. Investigators did first-round RT-PCR with HTBI primers, then second-round multiplex PCR. TCRdb redid the calling of the multiplex PCR reads with MiXCR, one entry per CDR3 protein. The table records 200,000 to 250,000 distinct CDR3 sequences, roughly 21% of them present only once. Sequencing input: peripheral blood. These receptors all stem from a woman aged 45-60 years with Graves' ophthalmopathy.

This clonotype was counted at least ten times. The conserved final phenylalanine or tryptophan is absent from the CDR3, which likely points to a read error. The chain carries TRBV6-5 and TRBJ2-5, with D unclear. With 2 bases removed from V and 5 bases from J, the gap between germline ends came to 15 bases. CDR3 length: 15 amino acids. The germline V gene has CDR1 MNHEY and CDR2 SVGAGI. The CDR3 DNA reads as TGTGCCAGCAGTTACACGGCAGGACGAGAGGAGACCCAGTACCTC. Translating it yields CASSYTAGREETQYL.

V usage is TRBV12-3 or TRBV12-4 and J usage is TRBJ2-5, with D perhaps given as TRBD1 or TRBD2 (7 bases each). This CDR3 is 14 amino acids long. The germline V and J ends were trimmed by 5 bases and 5 bases, with 15 bases remaining between them. Here the CDR3 DNA reads TGTGCCAGCAGTGAGGCCCAGGGGGGGGAGACCCAGTACTTC. Its protein product is CASSEAQGGETQYF.

This clonotype was detected many times. This chain links TRBV11-1 with TRBJ1-1; no clear D gene. Trimming stripped 1 base from V and 4 bases from J, with 10 bases between. The CDR3 length is 14 residues. Per the germline V gene, CDR1 is SGHAT and CDR2 is FQDESV (reference sequence). DNA of the CDR3: TGTGCCAGCAGCTTAGGACAAAAGGTCACTGAAGCTTTCTTT. Encoded protein: CASSLGQKVTEAFF.

The rearrangement joins TRBV5-1 to TRBJ1-1, with D tentatively TRBD1 (5 bases). V shed 1 base and J shed 1 base, with 11 bases lying between them. CDR1 and CDR2 (germline): SGHRS, YFSETQ. This CDR3 has 15 residues. CDR3 sequence: CASSLTAGSNTEAFF. CDR3 in DNA: TGCGCCAGCAGCTTGACGGCAGGGTCGAACACTGAAGCTTTCTTT.

Ten or more counts support this clonotype. The chain couples TRBV5-1 to TRBJ2-6; D remains unclear. V lost 5 bases to trimming and J lost 2 bases, with 17 bases between them. This CDR3 contains 17 residues. Germline CDR1 SGHRS, CDR2 YFSETQ. Here the CDR3 DNA reads TGCGCCAGCAGTCAATCGACGGGTTTGACTGGGGCCAACGTCCTGACTTTC. It encodes CASSQSTGLTGANVLTF. Complete variable domain (other parts from reference TRBV5-1 and TRBJ2-6): KAGVTQTPRYLIKTRGQQVTLSCSPISGHRSVSWYQQTPGQGLQFLFEYFSETQRNKGNFPGRFSGRQFSNSRSEMNVSTLELGDSALYLCASSQSTGLTGANVLTFGAGSRLTVL.

The chain has TRBV5-4 and TRBJ2-2; no definite D call. This CDR3 spans 14 amino acids. V gave up 2 bases and J gave up 0 bases, with 5 bases separating them. The germline V gene encodes CDR1 SGHNT and CDR2 YYREEE (reference sequence). The CDR3 region has the DNA TGTGCCAGCAGCTTACCCCCGAACACCGGGGAGCTGTTTTTT. It codes for CASSLPPNTGELFF. Together with reference TRBV5-4 and TRBJ2-2, the CDR3 gives the full variable domain: ETGVTQSPTHLIKTRGQQVTLRCSSQSGHNTVSWYQQALGQGPQFIFQYYREEENGRGNFPPRFSGLQFPNYSSELNVNALELDDSALYLCASSLPPNTGELFFGEGSRLTVL.

The gene calls are TRBV2 and TRBJ1-1, with 7 bases lining up with TRBD1. The CDR3 has 14 amino acids. V lost 0 bases to trimming and J lost 7 bases; unmatched junction nucleotides: 5. Germline V CDR1 and CDR2: SNHLY, FYNNEI. The CDR3 DNA reads as TGTGCCAGCAGTGAAGCAGTCAGGGGGAGTGAAGCTTTCTTT. It is translated as CASSEAVRGSEAFF. The entire variable domain, with the rest obtained from reference TRBV2 and TRBJ1-1, is as follows: EPEVTQTPSHQVTQMGQEVILRCVPISNHLYFYWYRQILGQKVEFLVSFYNNEISEKSEIFDDQFSVERPDGSNFTLKIRSTKLEDSAMYFCASSEAVRGSEAFFGQGTRLTVV.

This clonotype was observed at least ten times. The chain combines TRBV19 with TRBJ1-2, with 7 bases lining up with TRBD1. Trimming cost V 8 bases and J 7 bases; bases outside gene matches: 13. The germline CDR1 and CDR2 sequences are LNHDA and SQIVND (reference sequence). The CDR3 is made up of 14 amino acids. CDR3 in DNA: TGTGCCAGTTCCTGGACAGGTCGGGGAGGTGGCTACACCTTC. Translation: CASSWTGRGGGYTF.

This clonotype has more than one count but fewer than ten. At one of its ends the junction is not consistent with the germline gene, which may arise from a read error. The V call is TRBV24-1, the J call TRBJ1-2; D uncertain. Germline CDR1 is KGHDR and CDR2 is SFDVKD. CDR3 length: 14 residues. DNA of the CDR3: TGTACCACCAGTGATTTCAATCAGTATGCTGGCTACACCTTC. Its protein is CTTSDFNQYAGYTF.

This clonotype was observed many times. The chain links TRBV29-1 to TRBJ2-7; D call uncertain. CDR3 length: 13 amino acids. Deletions cut 0 bases from V and 4 bases from J, with 10 bases between. Germline CDR1 is SQVTM and CDR2 is ANQGSEA. The CDR3 DNA follows: TGCAGCGTTGAAGATGTCGGCGGTTACGAGCAGTACTTC. Protein sequence: CSVEDVGGYEQYF.

V is TRBV12-3 or TRBV12-4 and J is TRBJ2-2; 14 nucleotides align to TRBD2. J lost 7 bases, V lost 5 bases, and 6 bases had no gene match. This CDR3 has 16 residues. The CDR3: CASSRLAGGPIGELFF. For the CDR3, the DNA is TGTGCCAGCAGTCGACTAGCGGGAGGGCCTATCGGGGAGCTGTTTTTT.

Ten or more counts support this clonotype. The chain is built from TRBV12-3 or TRBV12-4 and TRBJ1-1; D unresolved. Trimming took 2 bases from V and 1 from J, leaving 11 bases between them. The CDR3 covers 15 residues. CDR3 amino acids: CASSLWSHSNTEAFF. DNA for the CDR3: TGTGCCAGCAGTTTATGGAGTCATTCGAACACTGAAGCTTTCTTT.

The V gene is TRBV19, the J gene TRBJ1-1, with TRBD1 identical over 7 bases. Germline CDR1 reads LNHDA; CDR2 reads SQIVND (reference sequence). The CDR3 totals 14 residues. V was pared by 7 bases and J by 7 bases, with 12 bases of the junction left unmatched. CDR3 region: CASIRGGGAGEAFF. In nucleotides, the CDR3 is TGTGCCAGTATCAGGGGAGGGGGCGCGGGTGAAGCTTTCTTT.

This clonotype was found many times. This sequence joins TRBV7-6 and TRBJ2-5; 7 bases agree with TRBD2. From germline, CDR1 is SGHVS and CDR2 FNYEAQ. The length of the CDR3 is 16 residues. After removal of 4 bases from V and 3 bases from J, the junction contained 11 bases not matched to a gene. The CDR3, as DNA: TGTGCCAGCAGCTACTCCTCCCTAGCGGCAAAAGAGACCCAGTACTTC. Protein sequence: CASSYSSLAAKETQYF.

The chain joins TRBV18 to TRBJ2-5; 7 nucleotides align to TRBD2. Germline CDR1 and CDR2: KGHSH and LQKENI. The CDR3 is 18 residues long. V lost 6 bases and J lost 2; bases outside the gene matches: 18. The CDR3 here is CASSRWQGRREVQETQYF. The CDR3 DNA is TGTGCCAGCTCGAGATGGCAGGGTCGACGGGAGGTACAAGAGACCCAGTACTTC.

This clonotype was observed many times. The gene calls are TRBV4-2 and TRBJ2-5; TRBD2 aligns across 7 bases. The germline gives CDR1 LGHNA, CDR2 YNFKEQ. This CDR3 spans 15 amino acids. V lost 1 base, J lost 1 base, and 3 bases stayed unmatched. The DNA of the CDR3 is TGTGCCAGCAGCCAAGGAGCGGGGACCCAAGAGACCCAGTACTTC. Amino acid sequence: CASSQGAGTQETQYF.

This chain links TRBV6-1 with TRBJ1-2, with 11 nucleotides matching TRBD1. The CDR3 runs 15 residues. Germline lookup yields CDR1 MNHNS and CDR2 SASEGT. V lost 4 bases to trimming and J lost 2 bases; unmatched junction nucleotides: 3. The CDR3 DNA reads as TGTGCCAGCAGTGGGAGGACAGGGGGCAACTATGGCTACACCTTC. Protein sequence: CASSGRTGGNYGYTF.

This clonotype appeared many times. The chain carries TRBV5-1 and TRBJ1-5; 9 bases are shared with TRBD1. The CDR3 consists of 15 residues. The germline CDR1 and CDR2 sequences are SGHRS and YFSETQ. With 0 bases clipped from V and 7 bases from J, the junction kept 5 bases outside the gene matches. The CDR3 loop is CASSLGTGVGQPQHF. In DNA, the CDR3 is TGCGCCAGCAGCTTGGGGACAGGGGTGGGACAGCCCCAGCATTTT.

In this sample, this clonotype turned up many times. One end of the junction fails to match germline, which may point to a read error. The genes are TRBV11-2 and TRBJ1-1; maybe TRBD1 (5 bases). Germline CDR1 reads SGHAT; CDR2 reads FQNNGV. CDR3 length: 15 amino acids. The CDR3, as DNA: TGTGCCAGCAGCTTAGATCCAGGGTTGAATACTGAAGCTTTCTTT. Its protein is CASSLDPGLNTEAFF.

The rearrangement links TRBV12-3 or TRBV12-4 to TRBJ2-7; 10 bases match TRBD2. Trimming took 6 bases from V and 7 from J; bases not matched to a gene: 9. The CDR3 is 14 residues long. The CDR3 sequence: CASRNSGGAVEQYF. The CDR3 nucleotides read TGTGCCAGCAGGAACAGCGGGGGGGCCGTTGAGCAGTACTTC.

Many counts were recorded for this clonotype. The chain recombines TRBV5-1 with TRBJ2-7, with TRBD1 identical over 11 bases. The CDR3 runs 15 residues. The germline gives CDR1 SGHRS, CDR2 YFSETQ. After removal of 2 bases from V and 3 bases from J, the junction contained 4 bases not matched to a gene. Here the CDR3 reads CASSFGDRGVYEQYF. Here the CDR3 DNA reads TGCGCCAGCAGCTTCGGGGACAGGGGGGTCTACGAGCAGTACTTC.

In regard to this clonotype: A junction end diverges from the germline sequence, so it may reflect a read error. The chain recombines TRBV6-1 with TRBJ2-7; D is possibly TRBD2 (5 bases). CDR1 and CDR2 (germline): MNHNS, SASEGT. The CDR3 contains 14 residues. The CDR3 loop reads CASRGVGDSDEQCF. CDR3 in DNA: TGTGCCAGCAGGGGAGTGGGAGATTCGGACGAGCAGTGCTTC.

This clonotype was seen ten or more times. V is TRBV4-2 and J is TRBJ2-5; TRBD2 aligns across 10 bases. The V segment lost 4 bases and the J segment 5 bases; nucleotides outside the gene matches: 4. The CDR3 has 14 residues. The germline CDR1 and CDR2 sequences are LGHNA and YNFKEQ. In DNA form, the CDR3 reads TGTGCCAGCAGCCTCACTAGCGGGGTCGAGACCCAGTACTTC. It codes for CASSLTSGVETQYF.

The CDR3 sequence: CASSTGQGSRRNTIYF. CDR3 coding DNA: TGTGCCAGCAGTACTGGACAGGGGAGTAGGCGGAACACCATATATTTT. The chain is built from TRBV5-4 and TRBJ1-3; 9 bases map to TRBD1. V was pared by 5 bases and J by 7 bases, with 13 bases of the junction left unmatched. The germline CDR1 and CDR2 sequences are SGHNT and YYREEE (reference sequence). CDR3 length: 16 amino acids.

This clonotype was detected ten times or more. The chain joins TRBV2 to TRBJ1-5, with TRBD1 matching over 9 bases. Germline lookup yields CDR1 SNHLY and CDR2 FYNNEI. The ends lost 6 bases at V and 5 bases at J; junction bases unmatched: 8. The CDR3 runs to 15 residues. The DNA of the CDR3 is TGTGCCAGCAGGGTACAGGGGGCTTCGCATCAGCCCCAGCATTTT. It specifies CASRVQGASHQPQHF.